Described below is a single T cell receptor beta chain sequence and its context. A second PCR of 7 to 11 cycles used a sample-barcoded 5' primer and a J-beta primer mix. TCRdb independently ran MiXCR on the 5' RACE reads; one entry per CDR3 protein. Of 1.4 million to 1.5 million distinct CDR3 sequences in the sample, around 42% were seen once. This specimen comes from a study of blood T cells in healthy people across ages. Germline values: CDR1 SEHNR, CDR2 FQNEAQ (reference sequence). J gave up 12 bases and V 0 bases, and 13 bases lay outside the gene matches. The CDR3 length is 15 residues. The TCR sequence derives from a woman under 30 in good health. Sequencing used blood. V gene TRBV7-9 combines with J gene TRBJ1-1; 7 positions match TRBD1. CDR3 protein: CASSLAALGQDYSFF. The CDR3 bases are TGTGCCAGCAGCTTAGCGGCCCTTGGACAGGACTATTCTTTCTTT.